This entry describes one T cell receptor (beta chain). Antigen: not known. The data originate from a study of T-cell reconstitution after alpha-beta-depleted transplantation in children. Study observations and caveats: About two months after transplant, alpha-beta T cells reportedly came from several hundred expanded graft clones. T-cell counts and diversity at one year post-transplant came mainly from newly produced T cells.

A TCRbeta library incorporating unique molecular identifiers was prepared. Using its own MiXCR run on the PCR reads, TCRdb lists one record per CDR3 protein. The table has approximately 85,000 distinct CDR3 sequences, 15% to 19% seen once; the top ten hold around 19%. CDR3 length: 14 amino acids. Germline CDR1 is SNHLY and CDR2 is FYNNEI. Trimming cost V 2 bases and J 6 bases; bases outside gene matches: 1. The chain is built from TRBV2 and TRBJ2-1, with 10 bases aligning to TRBD2. The source is a male patient under 10 years old who had a stem cell transplant for acute lymphoblastic leukemia, so the T cells may come from the graft donor. The sample consisted of PBMCs, mostly from graft donor cells, taken 180 days after TCRalphabeta/CD19-depleted stem cell transplant. The CDR3 nucleotides read TGTGCCAGCAGTGAAACTAGCGGGGTCAATGAGCAGTTCTTC. Amino acid sequence: CASSETSGVNEQFF.